These 20 T cell receptor beta chains share one sample of origin, sequenced in a study of blood T cells in healthy people across ages (dated by TCRdb to the mid-2010s). The receptor library was made with 5' RACE. Sequencing relied on an Illumina HiSeq 2500. A second PCR of about 6 to 12 cycles was performed with a sample-barcoded 5' primer and a J-beta primer mix. TCRdb applied fastp at Q25 and MiXCR to the public reads, then kept only in-frame beta chains. Each entry merges the rows of one CDR3 protein and shows their most common DNA and genes. The sample table lists about 690,000 distinct CDR3 sequences, 40% to 50% of them with a count of one. The ten biggest clones cover 30% of the sample. The sequenced material came from blood. Every receptor here comes from a man older than 75 in good health.

About this clonotype itself: Given a much more abundant clone one base away, this may be a read error. The gene calls are TRBV12-3 or TRBV12-4 and TRBJ1-1; tentative D call: TRBD1 (5 bases). V lost 6 bases, J lost 7 bases, and 12 bases lay in between. The CDR3 loop spans 12 amino acids. The CDR3 loop reads CASSRDRCEAFF. The CDR3 nucleotides are TGTGCCAGCAGCCGAGACAGATGTGAAGCTTTCTTT.

This clonotype was counted a few times. The chain carries TRBV3-1 and TRBJ2-1; possible D gene TRBD2, 6 bases. The length of the CDR3 is 17 residues. The germline CDR1 and CDR2 sequences are LGHDT and YNNKEL (reference sequence). The V end lost 4 bases, the J end lost 0 bases, and 16 bases lay between the germline ends. This CDR3 reads CASSLRSGDSSYNEQFF. DNA of the CDR3: TGTGCCAGCAGCCTTCGCTCGGGGGATAGCTCCTACAATGAGCAGTTCTTC.

This rearrangement joins TRBV28 to TRBJ2-7; 12 nucleotides align to TRBD2. V shed 7 bases and J 4 bases; nucleotides not matched to a gene: 8. Looked up from germline, CDR1 is MDHEN and CDR2 is SYDVKM. The CDR3 consists of 15 residues. In DNA form, the CDR3 reads TGTGCCAGCAATCAACTAGCGGGGGGACGGTACGAGCAGTACTTC. It encodes CASNQLAGGRYEQYF.

The chain joins TRBV27 to TRBJ1-1; 7 bases align to TRBD1. The CDR3 spans 13 residues. CDR1 and CDR2 (germline): MNHEY, SMNVEV (reference sequence). V lost 6 bases, J lost 8 bases, and 9 bases stayed unmatched. The DNA of the CDR3 is TGTGCCAGCAGCCTTTTTGCGGGACAGGAAGCTTTCTTT. Translated, it gives CASSLFAGQEAFF.

The CDR3 region is CASRSLQDEQFF. Written as DNA, the CDR3 is TGTGCCAGCAGGTCACTTCAGGATGAGCAGTTCTTC. The chain uses TRBV6-2 or TRBV6-3 and TRBJ2-1; D is undetermined. Trimming removed 6 bases at V and 8 bases at J, with 11 bases between. This CDR3 contains 12 residues. Germline CDR1 reads MNHEY; CDR2 reads SVGEGT.

The J gene is TRBJ2-3, the V gene TRBV6-6, with 8 bases fitting TRBD2. The trim removed 7 bases at V and 1 base at J, leaving 7 bases unmatched. This CDR3 has 15 residues. Germline CDR1 and CDR2: MNHNY and SVGAGI (reference sequence). This CDR3 reads CASTPPAGGTDTQYF. The CDR3 DNA is TGTGCCAGCACGCCCCCAGCGGGAGGCACAGATACGCAGTATTTT.

The J gene is TRBJ2-4, the V gene TRBV20-1, with D unclear. The DNA end lines up better with TRBJ2-5; the J call may be wrong. The germline gives CDR1 DFQATT, CDR2 SNEGSKA (reference sequence). The CDR3 has 14 residues. This CDR3 reads CSARRSAVQETQYF. As DNA, the CDR3 is TGCAGTGCTAGACGGTCGGCAGTCCAAGAGACCCAGTACTTC.

The genes are TRBV5-1 and TRBJ1-1, with 12 bases matching TRBD1. The CDR3 extends over 17 amino acids. In germline, CDR1 is SGHRS, CDR2 YFSETQ. V was clipped by 4 bases and J by 5 bases; unmatched bases: 12. CDR3 DNA sequence: TGCGCCAGCAGCCGTCCCGGGACAGGGGGCTCGGGGACTGAAGCTTTCTTT. Residues: CASSRPGTGGSGTEAFF.

The V and J genes are TRBV6-1 and TRBJ2-3; D ambiguous. The CDR3 has 17 residues. Trimming shortened V by 2 bases and J by 1 base, and 16 bases separated the two germline ends. Germline-derived CDR1 and CDR2 are MNHNS and SASEGT. The CDR3 DNA reads as TGTGCCAGCAGTGAATCCTTGCGAGCTTGGGGCACAGATACGCAGTATTTT. As protein: CASSESLRAWGTDTQYF.

The V and J genes are TRBV7-2 and TRBJ2-7; 11 bases line up with TRBD1. Trimming at V came to 6 bases and at J to 1 base, leaving 5 bases not matched to a gene. CDR1 and CDR2 from the germline V gene are SGHTA and FQGNSA. The CDR3 consists of 15 residues. In DNA form, the CDR3 reads TGTGCCAGCAGGGAGGGGACAGGGGGATCCTACGAGCAGTACTTC. Its translation is CASREGTGGSYEQYF.

This clonotype was detected only a few times. The rearrangement joins TRBV19 to TRBJ1-5; TRBD1 agrees at 7 bases. This CDR3 comprises 14 residues. V gave up 6 bases and J gave up 3 bases; unmatched junction bases: 5. The germline gives CDR1 LNHDA, CDR2 SQIVND (reference sequence). DNA of the CDR3: TGTGCCAGTAGCCCGGGACAGATCAATCAGCCCCAGCATTTT. This gives the protein CASSPGQINQPQHF.

This clonotype was found a few times. CDR3 nucleotides: TGCAGCGTTGATGGGCCCCCCAAGAATGAGCAGTTCTTC. Translation: CSVDGPPKNEQFF. V usage is TRBV29-1 and J usage is TRBJ2-1; no firm D call. This CDR3 region has 13 residues. Germline CDR1 SQVTM, CDR2 ANQGSEA. V dropped 3 bases and J dropped 7 bases, with 13 bases sitting between them.

The chain uses TRBV20-1 and TRBJ2-3, with TRBD2 identical over 9 bases. J was trimmed by 3 bases and V by 6 bases; bases with no gene match: 13. Germline V gene data show CDR1 as DFQATT and CDR2 as SNEGSKA (reference sequence). This CDR3 is built from 16 residues. For the CDR3, the DNA is TGCAGTGCCCAAGGGGCGGGAGGGCCAGGTACAGATACGCAGTATTTT. Its translation is CSAQGAGGPGTDTQYF.

This clonotype has more than one count but fewer than ten. This chain links TRBV30 with TRBJ1-4; a possible D gene is TRBD1 (6 bases). V lost 4 bases and J 7 bases, leaving 16 bases between the germline ends. CDR1 and CDR2 (germline): GTSNPN, SVGIG (reference sequence). CDR3 length: 14 residues. CDR3 sequence (DNA): TGTGCCTGGACCCCACGGGGGGCCGGTGAAAAACTGTTTTTT. Translating gives CAWTPRGAGEKLFF.

This chain connects TRBV5-1 to TRBJ2-7, with D possibly matching TRBD2 (6 bases). Trimming removed 0 bases at V and 1 base at J, with 11 bases between. Looked up from germline, CDR1 is SGHRS and CDR2 is YFSETQ. The CDR3 is 15 residues long. The CDR3 nucleotides read TGCGCCAGCAGCTTGGCCGGCGGGGTGTCCTACGAGCAGTACTTC. Amino acid sequence: CASSLAGGVSYEQYF.

The V call is TRBV6-2 or TRBV6-3, the J call TRBJ1-1; 8 bases are shared with TRBD1. CDR1 is MNHEY and CDR2 is SVGEGT in the germline V gene. V lost 0 bases and J lost 0; bases outside the gene matches: 6. The CDR3 has 17 amino acids. In DNA, the CDR3 is TGTGCCAGCAGTTACTCGCTAAACAGGGGGGTGAACACTGAAGCTTTCTTT. It specifies CASSYSLNRGVNTEAFF.

This rearrangement joins TRBV20-1 to TRBJ2-7, with a possible D match to TRBD1 (6 bases). The CDR3 consists of 12 residues. In germline, CDR1 is DFQATT, CDR2 SNEGSKA (reference sequence). The V gene lost 6 bases and the J gene lost 2 bases, with 11 bases spanning the gap. CDR3: CSAEGVTYEQYF. The CDR3 nucleotides are TGCAGTGCCGAGGGGGTTACCTACGAGCAGTACTTC.

This clonotype was found a few times. This chain connects TRBV9 to TRBJ2-1, with 9 nucleotides matching TRBD2. The CDR3 totals 18 residues. Unmatched junction bases numbered 13, after V lost 0 bases and J lost 6 bases. Germline V gene sequence: CDR1 SGDLS, CDR2 YYNGEE. In DNA, the CDR3 is TGTGCCAGCAGCGTAGCGGGGATAGCGGGAGTTGAAGTCAATGAGCAGTTCTTC. Translating gives CASSVAGIAGVEVNEQFF.

This clonotype was picked up one time. This chain uses TRBV5-5 with TRBJ2-3; D unclear. CDR1 is SGHKS, CDR2 YYEKEE, per germline (reference sequence). This CDR3 has 12 amino acids. The V end lost 7 bases, the J end lost 4 bases, and 10 bases lay between the germline ends. The CDR3 DNA reads TGTGCCAGCCGGCTACTCGCAGATACGCAGTATTTT. It is translated as CASRLLADTQYF.

This rearrangement joins TRBV24-1 to TRBJ2-7; D possibly corresponds to TRBD2 (8 bases). Germline-derived CDR1 and CDR2 are KGHDR and SFDVKD. This CDR3 region has 19 residues. With 3 bases removed from V and 2 bases from J, the gap between germline ends came to 25 bases. The DNA for the CDR3 is TGTGCCACCAGTGATATCAGGGGGGCACCGGGACTAGTCCCCTACGAGCAGTACTTC. Its translation is CATSDIRGAPGLVPYEQYF.